This TCR beta chain was observed in a study of blood T cell repertoires in COVID-19. Whole-study context: COVID-19 samples from acute and convalescent phases originated in the United States, Italy and Spain.

Per the germline V gene, CDR1 is MNHNS and CDR2 is SASEGT. The CDR3 length is 16 residues. V shed 1 base and J 3 bases; nucleotides not matched to a gene: 8. This clone was detected a few times. The repertoire was sequenced with immunoSEQ multiplex PCR; TCRdb's copy has only in-frame clones and lacks some. The sample holds 250,000 to 350,000 clones, 90% seen once. The age range of participants was about 18 to 100 years, with residence in under 30 US areas. The genes are TRBV6-1 and TRBJ2-5; TRBD2 aligns across 7 bases. The sequenced sample consisted of PBMCs or T cells enriched from blood (not recorded which). This TCR was recovered from a woman in her twenties or thirties who had recovered from COVID-19. In DNA form, the CDR3 reads TGTGCCAGCAGTGAAGGGTGGGAGGGAGTAAAAGAGACCCAGTACTTC. This translates into CASSEGWEGVKETQYF.